The subject of this entry is one T cell receptor (beta chain). The sample originates from a study of blood T cell repertoires in COVID-19. Background on the study: Researchers got acute and convalescent COVID-19 samples from the United States, Italy and Spain. Sources were T cells, B-cell-depleted T cells, or PBMCs; the material itself was cDNA or gDNA.

Produced via immunoSEQ multiplex PCR; TCRdb's table is partial and in-frame only. This sample yields 200,000 to 250,000 clones, of which around 83% are seen a single time; less than 3.5% belongs to the top ten. The source of this sequence is a man aged 50-59 years with active or convalescent COVID-19. The sample consisted of peripheral blood.

For the CDR3, the DNA is TGTGCCAGCAGCCCCACGGGGGGGTACAATGAGCAGTTCTTC. Protein sequence: CASSPTGGYNEQFF. The rearrangement links TRBV7-3 to TRBJ2-1; 8 nucleotides match TRBD2. Germline CDR1 reads SGHTA; CDR2 reads FQGTGA. After removal of 5 bases from V and 4 bases from J, the junction contained 4 bases not matched to a gene. The CDR3 runs 14 residues.